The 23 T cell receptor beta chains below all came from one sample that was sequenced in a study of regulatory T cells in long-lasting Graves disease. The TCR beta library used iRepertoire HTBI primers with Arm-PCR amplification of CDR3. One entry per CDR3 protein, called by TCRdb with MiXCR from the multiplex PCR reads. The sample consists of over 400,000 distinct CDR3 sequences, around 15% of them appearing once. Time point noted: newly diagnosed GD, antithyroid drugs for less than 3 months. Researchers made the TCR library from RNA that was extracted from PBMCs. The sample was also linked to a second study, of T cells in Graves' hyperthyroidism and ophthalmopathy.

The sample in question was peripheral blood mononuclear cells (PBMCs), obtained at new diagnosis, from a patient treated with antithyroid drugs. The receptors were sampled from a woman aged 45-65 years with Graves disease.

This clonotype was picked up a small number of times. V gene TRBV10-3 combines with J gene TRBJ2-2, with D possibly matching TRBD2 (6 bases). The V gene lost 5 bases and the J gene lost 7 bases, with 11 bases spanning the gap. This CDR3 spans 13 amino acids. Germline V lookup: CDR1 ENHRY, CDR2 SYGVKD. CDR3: CAISLKTSGELFF. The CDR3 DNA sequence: TGTGCCATCAGTCTCAAGACTAGCGGGGAGCTGTTTTTT.

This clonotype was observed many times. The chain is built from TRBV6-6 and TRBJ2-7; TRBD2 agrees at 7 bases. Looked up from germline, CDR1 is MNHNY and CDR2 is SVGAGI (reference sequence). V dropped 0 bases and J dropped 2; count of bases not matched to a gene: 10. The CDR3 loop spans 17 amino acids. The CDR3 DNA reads TGTGCCAGCAGTTACTCGATGTCTAGCGGTAGACCCTACGAGCAGTACTTC. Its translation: CASSYSMSSGRPYEQYF.

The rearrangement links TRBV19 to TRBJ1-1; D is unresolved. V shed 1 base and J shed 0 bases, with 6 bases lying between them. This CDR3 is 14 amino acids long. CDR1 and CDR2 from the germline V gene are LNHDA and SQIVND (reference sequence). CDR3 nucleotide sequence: TGTGCCAGTAGTATAGGTCAGATGAACACTGAAGCTTTCTTT. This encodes CASSIGQMNTEAFF.

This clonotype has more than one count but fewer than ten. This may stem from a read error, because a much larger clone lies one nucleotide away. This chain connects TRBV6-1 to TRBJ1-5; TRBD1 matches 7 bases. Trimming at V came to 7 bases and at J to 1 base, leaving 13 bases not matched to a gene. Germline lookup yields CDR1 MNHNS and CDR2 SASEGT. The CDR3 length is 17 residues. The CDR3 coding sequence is TGTGCCAGCAAAAGTACCAGGGGGGCTAGGAGCAATCAGCCCCAGCATTTT. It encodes CASKSTRGARSNQPQHF.

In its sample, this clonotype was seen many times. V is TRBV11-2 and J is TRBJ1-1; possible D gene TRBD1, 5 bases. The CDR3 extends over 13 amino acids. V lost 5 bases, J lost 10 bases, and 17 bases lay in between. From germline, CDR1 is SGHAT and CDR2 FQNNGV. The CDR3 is CASSPDSSRRAFF. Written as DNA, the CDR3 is TGTGCCAGCAGCCCTGACAGTTCTAGAAGAGCTTTCTTT. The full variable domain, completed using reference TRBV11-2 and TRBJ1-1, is EAGVAQSPRYKIIEKRQSVAFWCNPISGHATLYWYQQILGQGPKLLIQFQNNGVVDDSQLPKDRFSAERLKGVDSTLKIQPAKLEDSAVYLCASSPDSSRRAFFGQGTRLTVV.

The CDR3 DNA is TGTGCCAGCAGTTTTTTGGGTAATGAAAAACTGTTTTTT. Protein sequence: CASSFLGNEKLFF. V gene TRBV12-3 or TRBV12-4 combines with J gene TRBJ1-4; no clear D gene. This CDR3 has 13 residues. V was cut by 3 bases and J by 4 bases, with 6 bases left in between.

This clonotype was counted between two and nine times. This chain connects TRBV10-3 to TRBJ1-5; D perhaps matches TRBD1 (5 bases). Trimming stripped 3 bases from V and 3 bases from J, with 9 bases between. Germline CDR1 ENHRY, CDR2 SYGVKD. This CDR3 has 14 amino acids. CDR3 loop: CAISDTGNNQPQHF. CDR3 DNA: TGTGCCATCAGTGACACAGGTAACAATCAGCCCCAGCATTTT.

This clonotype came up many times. As DNA, the CDR3 is TGTGCCAGCAGCTTGATTAGCGGATTTCAAGAGACCCAGTACTTC. Protein: CASSLISGFQETQYF. This rearrangement joins TRBV7-2 to TRBJ2-5; a possible D gene is TRBD2 (6 bases). Per germline, CDR1 SGHTA and CDR2 FQGNSA. The CDR3 has 15 amino acids. V lost 3 bases to trimming and J lost 2 bases, with 13 bases between them.

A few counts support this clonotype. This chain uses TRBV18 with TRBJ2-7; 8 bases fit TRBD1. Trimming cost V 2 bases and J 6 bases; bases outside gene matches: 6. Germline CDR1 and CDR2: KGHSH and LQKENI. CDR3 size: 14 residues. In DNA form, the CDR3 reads TGTGCCAGCTCACCAACTACGACAGGGGTCGAGCAGTACTTC. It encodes CASSPTTTGVEQYF.

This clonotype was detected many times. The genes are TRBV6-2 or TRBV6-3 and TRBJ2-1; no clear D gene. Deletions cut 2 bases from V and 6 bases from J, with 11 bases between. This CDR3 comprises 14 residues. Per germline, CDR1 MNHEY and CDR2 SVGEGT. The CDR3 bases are TGTGCCAGCAGTTACGTGGACGAAAGCAATGAGCAGTTCTTC. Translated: CASSYVDESNEQFF.

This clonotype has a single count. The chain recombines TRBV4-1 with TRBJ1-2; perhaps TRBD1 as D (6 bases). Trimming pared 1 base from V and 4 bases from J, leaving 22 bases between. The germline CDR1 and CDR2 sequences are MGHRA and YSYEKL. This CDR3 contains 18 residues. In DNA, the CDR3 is TGCGCCAGCAGCCAAGTCAGGGGTATCTTCCGAACTCCCTATGGCTACACCTTC. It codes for CASSQVRGIFRTPYGYTF.

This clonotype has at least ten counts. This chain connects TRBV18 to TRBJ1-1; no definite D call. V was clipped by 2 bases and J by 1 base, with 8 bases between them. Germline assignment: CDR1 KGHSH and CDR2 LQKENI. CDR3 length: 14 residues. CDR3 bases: TGTGCCAGCTCACCAGTGCCTCAGAACACTGAAGCTTTCTTT. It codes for CASSPVPQNTEAFF.

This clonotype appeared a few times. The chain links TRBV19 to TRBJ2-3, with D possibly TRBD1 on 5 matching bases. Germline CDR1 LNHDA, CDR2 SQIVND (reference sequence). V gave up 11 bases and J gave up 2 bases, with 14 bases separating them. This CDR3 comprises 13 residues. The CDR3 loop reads CAVGHHLTDTQYF. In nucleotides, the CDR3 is TGTGCCGTAGGACACCACCTCACAGATACGCAGTATTTT.

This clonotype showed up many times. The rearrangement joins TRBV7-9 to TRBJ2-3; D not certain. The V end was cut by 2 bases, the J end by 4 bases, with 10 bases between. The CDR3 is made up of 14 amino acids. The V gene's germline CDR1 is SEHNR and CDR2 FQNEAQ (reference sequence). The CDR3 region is CASSLRDSSDTQYF. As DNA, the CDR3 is TGTGCCAGCAGCTTACGCGACTCCTCAGATACGCAGTATTTT.

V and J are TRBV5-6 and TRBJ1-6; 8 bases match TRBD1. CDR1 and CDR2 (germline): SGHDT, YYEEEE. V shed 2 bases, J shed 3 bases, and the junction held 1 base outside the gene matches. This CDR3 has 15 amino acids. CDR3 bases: TGTGCCAGCAGCTTCGGACAGGGCTATAATTCACCCCTCCACTTT. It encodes CASSFGQGYNSPLHF.

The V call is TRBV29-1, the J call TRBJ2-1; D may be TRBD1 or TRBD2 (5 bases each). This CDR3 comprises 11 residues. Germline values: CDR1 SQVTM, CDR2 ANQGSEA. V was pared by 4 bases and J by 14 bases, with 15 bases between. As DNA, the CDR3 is TGCAGCGTTGGAGGGGCCCTAATCGAGTTCTTC. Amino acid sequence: CSVGGALIEFF.

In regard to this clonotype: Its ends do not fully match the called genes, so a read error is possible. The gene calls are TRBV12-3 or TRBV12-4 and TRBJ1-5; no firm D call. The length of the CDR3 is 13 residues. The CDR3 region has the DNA TGTGCCGGCAGTTTGGGGAGCAATCAGCCCCAGCATTTT. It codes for CAGSLGSNQPQHF.

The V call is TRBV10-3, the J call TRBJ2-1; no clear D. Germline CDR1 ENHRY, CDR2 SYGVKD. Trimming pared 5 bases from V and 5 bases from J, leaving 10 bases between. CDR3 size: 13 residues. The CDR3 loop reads CAISTGQDNEQFF. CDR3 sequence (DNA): TGTGCCATCAGTACTGGGCAAGACAATGAGCAGTTCTTC.

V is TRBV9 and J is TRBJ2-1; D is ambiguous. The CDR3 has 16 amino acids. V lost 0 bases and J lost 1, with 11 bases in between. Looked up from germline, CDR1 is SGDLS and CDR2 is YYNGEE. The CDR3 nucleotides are TGTGCCAGCAGCGTAGGTTTAACGGATTCCTACAATGAGCAGTTCTTC. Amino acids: CASSVGLTDSYNEQFF.

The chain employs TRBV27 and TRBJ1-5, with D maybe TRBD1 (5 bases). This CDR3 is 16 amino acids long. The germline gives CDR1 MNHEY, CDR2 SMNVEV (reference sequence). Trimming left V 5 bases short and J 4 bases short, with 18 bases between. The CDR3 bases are TGTGCCAGCAGTCCCTGGGGGGTTGGGGTTAATCAGCCCCAGCATTTT. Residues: CASSPWGVGVNQPQHF.

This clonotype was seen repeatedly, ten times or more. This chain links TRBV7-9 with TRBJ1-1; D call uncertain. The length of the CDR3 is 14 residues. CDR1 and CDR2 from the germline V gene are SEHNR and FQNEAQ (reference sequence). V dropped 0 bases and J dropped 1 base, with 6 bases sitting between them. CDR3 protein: CASSLAATNTEAFF. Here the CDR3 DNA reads TGTGCCAGCAGCTTAGCGGCGACGAACACTGAAGCTTTCTTT.

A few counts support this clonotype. The CDR3 loop is CASSVAGLASEQYF. CDR3 nucleotide sequence: TGCGCCAGCAGTGTAGCGGGATTGGCCTCCGAGCAGTACTTC. The chain has TRBV10-1 and TRBJ2-7; 8 positions agree with TRBD2. V dropped 4 bases and J dropped 6; count of bases not matched to a gene: 8. CDR3 length: 14 residues. The germline V gene encodes CDR1 WNHNN and CDR2 SYGVQD (reference sequence).

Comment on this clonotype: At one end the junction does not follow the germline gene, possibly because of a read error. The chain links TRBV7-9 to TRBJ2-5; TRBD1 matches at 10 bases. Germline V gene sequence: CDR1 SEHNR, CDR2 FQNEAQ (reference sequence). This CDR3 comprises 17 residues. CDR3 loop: CAGSFRKDRGRQETQYF. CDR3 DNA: TGTGCCGGCAGCTTCCGAAAGGACAGGGGGAGACAAGAGACCCAGTACTTC.